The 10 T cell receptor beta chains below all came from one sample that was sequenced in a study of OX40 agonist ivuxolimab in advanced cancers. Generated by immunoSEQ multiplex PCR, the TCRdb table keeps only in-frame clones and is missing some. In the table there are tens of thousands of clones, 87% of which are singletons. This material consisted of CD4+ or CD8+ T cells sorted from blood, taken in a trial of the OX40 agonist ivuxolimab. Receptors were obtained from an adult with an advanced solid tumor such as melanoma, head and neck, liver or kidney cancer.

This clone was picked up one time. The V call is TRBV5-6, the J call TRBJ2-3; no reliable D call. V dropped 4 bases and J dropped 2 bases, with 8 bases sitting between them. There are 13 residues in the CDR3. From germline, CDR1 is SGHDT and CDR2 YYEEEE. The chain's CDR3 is CASSRWNTDTQYF. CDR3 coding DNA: TGTGCCAGCAGCCGTTGGAACACAGATACGCAGTATTTT. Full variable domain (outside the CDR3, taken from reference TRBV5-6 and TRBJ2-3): DAGVTQSPTHLIKTRGQQVTLRCSPKSGHDTVSWYQQALGQGPQFIFQYYEEEERQRGNFPDRFSGHQFPNYSSELNVNALLLGDSALYLCASSRWNTDTQYFGPGTRLTVL.

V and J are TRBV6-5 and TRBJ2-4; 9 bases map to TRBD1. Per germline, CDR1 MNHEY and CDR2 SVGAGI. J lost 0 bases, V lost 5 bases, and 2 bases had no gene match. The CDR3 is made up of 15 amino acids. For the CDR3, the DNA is TGTGCCAGCAGTAGACAGGGGGTAGCCAAAAACATTCAGTACTTC. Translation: CASSRQGVAKNIQYF.

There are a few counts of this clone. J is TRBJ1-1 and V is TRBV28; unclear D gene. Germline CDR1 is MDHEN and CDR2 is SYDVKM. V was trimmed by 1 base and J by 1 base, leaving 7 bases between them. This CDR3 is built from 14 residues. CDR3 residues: CASSLFMGNTEAFF. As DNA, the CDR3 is TGTGCCAGCAGTTTATTCATGGGGAACACTGAAGCTTTCTTT.

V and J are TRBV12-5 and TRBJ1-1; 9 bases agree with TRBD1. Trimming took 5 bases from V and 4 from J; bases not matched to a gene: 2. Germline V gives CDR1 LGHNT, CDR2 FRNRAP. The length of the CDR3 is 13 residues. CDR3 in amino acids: CASGLTGGTEAFF. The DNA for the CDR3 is TGTGCTAGTGGTCTGACAGGGGGCACTGAAGCTTTCTTT. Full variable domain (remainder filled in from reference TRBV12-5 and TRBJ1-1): DARVTQTPRHKVTEMGQEVTMRCQPILGHNTVFWYRQTMMQGLELLAYFRNRAPLDDSGMPKDRFSAEMPDATLATLKIQPSEPRDSAVYFCASGLTGGTEAFFGQGTRLTVV.

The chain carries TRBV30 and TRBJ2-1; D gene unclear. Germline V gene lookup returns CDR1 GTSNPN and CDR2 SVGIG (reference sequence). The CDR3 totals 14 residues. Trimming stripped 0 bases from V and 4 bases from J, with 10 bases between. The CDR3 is CAWSVLSSYNEQFF. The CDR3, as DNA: TGTGCCTGGAGTGTACTGTCGTCTTACAATGAGCAGTTCTTC. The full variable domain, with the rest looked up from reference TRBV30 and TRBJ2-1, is SQTIHQWPATLVQPVGSPLSLECTVEGTSNPNLYWYRQAAGRGLQLLFYSVGIGQISSEVPQNLSASRPQDRQFILSSKKLLLSDSGFYLCAWSVLSSYNEQFFGPGTRLTVL.

The DNA of the CDR3 is TGTGCCAGCAGCTTAAAAATTAGCGGGGGGGCCCCCACAGATACGCAGTATTTT. Residues: CASSLKISGGAPTDTQYF. The J gene is TRBJ2-3, the V gene TRBV7-3; 11 nucleotides align to TRBD2. V shed 1 base and J 2 bases; nucleotides not matched to a gene: 8. CDR1 is SGHTA, CDR2 FQGTGA, per germline. This CDR3 contains 18 residues.

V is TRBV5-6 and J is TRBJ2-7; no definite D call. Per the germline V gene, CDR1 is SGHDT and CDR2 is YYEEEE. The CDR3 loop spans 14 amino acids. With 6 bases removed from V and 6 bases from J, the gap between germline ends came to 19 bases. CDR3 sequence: CASTTVLSFGEQYF. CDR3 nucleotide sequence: TGTGCCAGCACCACGGTGTTAAGCTTTGGCGAGCAGTACTTC. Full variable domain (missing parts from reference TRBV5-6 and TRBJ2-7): DAGVTQSPTHLIKTRGQQVTLRCSPKSGHDTVSWYQQALGQGPQFIFQYYEEEERQRGNFPDRFSGHQFPNYSSELNVNALLLGDSALYLCASTTVLSFGEQYFGPGTRLTVT.

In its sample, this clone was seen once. The CDR3: CAIGRMGQGAQEQYF. The CDR3 nucleotides read TGTGCCATTGGCCGGATGGGACAGGGGGCGCAGGAGCAGTACTTC. The genes are TRBV10-3 and TRBJ2-7; 12 bases are shared with TRBD1. From germline, CDR1 is ENHRY and CDR2 SYGVKD. The CDR3 is 15 residues long. Trimming at V came to 9 bases and at J to 7 bases, leaving 13 bases not matched to a gene.

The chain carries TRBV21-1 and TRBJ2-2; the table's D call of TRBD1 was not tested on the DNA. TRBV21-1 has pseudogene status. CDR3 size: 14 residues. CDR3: CASSKDRFTGELFF. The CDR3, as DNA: TGTGCCAGCAGCAAAGACAGATTCACCGGGGAGCTGTTTTTT.

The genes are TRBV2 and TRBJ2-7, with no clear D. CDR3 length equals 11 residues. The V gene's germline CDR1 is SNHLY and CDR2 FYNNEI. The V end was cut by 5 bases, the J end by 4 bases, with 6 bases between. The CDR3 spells CASSTKYEQYF. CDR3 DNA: TGTGCCAGCAGTACTAAATACGAGCAGTACTTC.